This passage covers 4 T cell receptor beta chains from one sample sequenced in a study of blood T cell repertoires in COVID-19. Data came from immunoSEQ multiplex PCR; TCRdb stores just in-frame clones and leaves some out. Of about 480,000 clones in the sample, more than 70% were seen once. The sequenced sample was peripheral blood. These receptors were obtained from a woman aged 45-60 years with COVID-19, enrolled during active disease.

The chain employs TRBV7-2 and TRBJ1-1; D is possibly TRBD1 (6 bases). CDR3 size: 12 residues. Germline V gives CDR1 SGHTA, CDR2 FQGNSA. The germline V and J ends were trimmed by 7 bases and 4 bases, with 10 bases remaining between them. The CDR3: CASTRDTTEAFF. CDR3 nucleotide sequence: TGTGCCAGCACCAGGGACACCACTGAAGCTTTCTTT.

The V call is TRBV18, the J call TRBJ1-6; 7 bases are a match to TRBD1. Germline V gives CDR1 KGHSH, CDR2 LQKENI. There are 16 residues in the CDR3. After removal of 1 base from V and 9 bases from J, the junction contained 9 bases not matched to a gene. CDR3 protein: CASSPLPNRGASPLHF. CDR3 sequence (DNA): TGTGCCAGCTCACCACTGCCAAACAGGGGAGCTTCACCCCTCCACTTT.

This chain uses TRBV28 with TRBJ1-5, with D perhaps TRBD1 (5 bases). Germline V gene sequence: CDR1 MDHEN, CDR2 SYDVKM. The length of the CDR3 is 16 residues. The V gene lost 5 bases and the J gene lost 0 bases, with 14 bases spanning the gap. The CDR3 is CASSASGFNSNQPQHF. In DNA, the CDR3 is TGTGCCAGCAGTGCTTCAGGGTTCAATAGCAATCAGCCCCAGCATTTT.

The chain has TRBV6-5 and TRBJ1-5, with TRBD1 identical over 8 bases. The CDR3 length is 14 residues. Germline loops: CDR1 MNHEY, CDR2 SVGAGI. The V segment lost 2 bases and the J segment 7 bases; nucleotides outside the gene matches: 4. The CDR3 DNA sequence: TGTGCCAGCAGTTACAGGACAGGGAACCAGCCCCAGCATTTT. Its translation: CASSYRTGNQPQHF.